Listed below are T cell receptor beta chains from one sample, sequenced in a study of blood T cells in healthy people across ages. TCRdb recomputed calls from the 5' RACE reads with MiXCR, one row per CDR3 protein. The data contain 1,100,000 or so distinct CDR3 sequences, more than 40% of them singletons. What was sequenced was blood. The source of these receptors is a woman aged 60-70 years in good health. CDR3s include the opening cysteine and the closing phenylalanine or tryptophan. The order of the fields is V gene, D gene, clone size, J gene, CDR3 DNA, CDR3 protein. The D gene is left open where the match is weak. Not every row has a clone size; where given, it reads once, few, many or a size class.

TRBV4-2	NA	few	TRBJ2-3	TGTGCCAGCAGCCAAGAGGGGGGTACGCAGTATTTT	CASSQEGGTQYF
TRBV29-1	NA	NA	TRBJ2-1	TGCAGCGTTGAAGATCCGGGCGGGTTGAGCTCCTACAATGAGCAGTTCTTC	CSVEDPGGLSSYNEQFF
TRBV29-1	NA	few	TRBJ2-3	TGCAGCGTTGAAGTCGCCAGGGTCGGCCCAGATACGCAGTATTTT	CSVEVARVGPDTQYF
TRBV20-1	TRBD2	NA	TRBJ2-5	TGCGGTGCTAGAGACCCAGCGGGAGCCGATGAGCAGTACTTC	CGARDPAGADEQYF
TRBV20-1	TRBD1	NA	TRBJ2-7	TGCAGTGCTACAGGGGGCGGATTGAACGAGCGGTACTTC	CSATGGGLNERYF
TRBV3-1	NA	few	TRBJ1-1	TGTGCCAGCAGCCAGGCTAGACCGATGAACACTGAAGCTTTCTTT	CASSQARPMNTEAFF
TRBV5-1	TRBD1	NA	TRBJ2-7	TGCGCCAGCAGCTTAGGGACAGCAGCCTCCTACGAGCAGTACTTC	CASSLGTAASYEQYF
TRBV29-1	NA	few	TRBJ2-5	TGCAGCGTCCGGGACTCCAATTCTGGGAAAGAGACCCAGTACTTC	CSVRDSNSGKETQYF
TRBV2	TRBD1	few	TRBJ2-7	TGTGCCAGCTGCAGGGACAGGAGTTACGAGCAGTACTTC	CASCRDRSYEQYF
TRBV3-1	NA	NA	TRBJ1-6	TGTGCCAGCAGCCTAGCGTGGGGAAATTCACCCCTCCACTTT	CASSLAWGNSPLHF
TRBV2	NA	NA	TRBJ2-7	TGTGCCAGCATGGGGCAGGCCGTACACGAGCAGTACTTC	CASMGQAVHEQYF
TRBV4-1	TRBD1	NA	TRBJ2-7	TGCGCCAGCAGCCAAGGGGACAGTAACTACGAGCAGTACTTC	CASSQGDSNYEQYF
TRBV13	NA	once	TRBJ2-7	TGTGCCAGCAGCCCCTCCAGGGCACCCATCTACGAGCAGTACTTC	CASSPSRAPIYEQYF
TRBV5-1	NA	NA	TRBJ2-2	TGCGCCAGCAGCTTGATTGGTAATGGCGGGGAGCTGTTTTTT	CASSLIGNGGELFF
TRBV5-1	TRBD2	NA	TRBJ2-1	TGCGCCAGCAGCTTGGAAGGGAGGGACTACAACTACAATGAGCAGTTCTTC	CASSLEGRDYNYNEQFF
TRBV28	NA	NA	TRBJ2-7	TGTGCCAGCTCCTACAGGGTTAGCTCCTACGAGCAGTACTTC	CASSYRVSSYEQYF
TRBV7-2	TRBD1	NA	TRBJ1-6	TGTGCCAGCAGCTCTCGGACAGGGTGGAGTTCACCCCTCCACTTT	CASSSRTGWSSPLHF
TRBV5-6	NA	NA	TRBJ1-1	TGTGCCAGCAGCGTCGGACAGCACATGAACACTGAAGCTTTCTTT	CASSVGQHMNTEAFF
TRBV28	NA	NA	TRBJ1-5	TGTGCCAGCAGCTGGGGGCTTCAGCCCCAGCATTTT	CASSWGLQPQHF
TRBV6-2/TRBV6-3	NA	NA	TRBJ1-2	TGTGCCAGCAGATTGGGACTGCCAGCTAACTGTGGCTACACCTTC	CASRLGLPANCGYTF
TRBV7-3	NA	few	TRBJ2-5	TGTGCCAGCAGCTTAGAGGGCTCTGGGGAGACCCAGTACTTC	CASSLEGSGETQYF
TRBV27	NA	NA	TRBJ2-1	TGTGCCAGCAGTTTATTGGCGACAGAGTACGAGCGGTCTCATAATGAGCAGTTCTTC	CASSLLATEYERSHNEQFF
TRBV14	NA	NA	TRBJ2-3	TGTGCCAGCAGCCAAGATTCCGCATTAGTCCCTCGGGATACGCAGTATTTT	CASSQDSALVPRDTQYF
TRBV6-5	TRBD1	NA	TRBJ2-7	TGTGCCAGCAGTTACGCGCGGGACAGGCTCTACGAGCAGTACTTC	CASSYARDRLYEQYF
TRBV20-1	TRBD2	few	TRBJ2-7	TGCAGTGCTAGTCAACACGGTAGCGGGAGGTCTTCCTACGAGCAGTACTTC	CSASQHGSGRSSYEQYF
TRBV27	TRBD1	many	TRBJ2-3	TGTGCCAGCAGTAACCGGGACAGGACCCTCACAGATACGCAGTATTTT	CASSNRDRTLTDTQYF
TRBV29-1	NA	NA	TRBJ2-1	TGCAGCGTTGCCGGGGTCAGGGGTCCGAGGAATGAGCAGTTCTTC	CSVAGVRGPRNEQFF
TRBV25-1	TRBD2	NA	TRBJ2-5	TGTGCCAGCAGTGAAAGGGCACTAGCGGGAGCCTACAATGAGCAGTACTTC	CASSERALAGAYNEQYF
TRBV12-3/TRBV12-4	TRBD1	few	TRBJ1-5	TGTGCCAGCAACCCCCTGGGTCAGGGGGGCGGTCAGCCCCAGCATTTT	CASNPLGQGGGQPQHF
TRBV9	NA	NA	TRBJ2-5	TGTGCCAGCAGCCAAAGTGGCGGATACCAAGAGACCCAGTACTTC	CASSQSGGYQETQYF
TRBV5-1	TRBD2	NA	TRBJ2-1	TGCGCCAGCACGTCAGCAGGGAGGGCCTACGAGCAGTTCTTC	CASTSAGRAYEQFF
TRBV12-3/TRBV12-4	TRBD1	NA	TRBJ1-1	TGTGCCAGCAGTTTAGTTGGGCAGGGGGCGCGAACTGAAGCTTTCTTT	CASSLVGQGARTEAFF
TRBV2	NA	once	TRBJ2-7	TGTGCCAGCAGTACTCTCACCCGAGGGGGTTCTGAGCAGTACTTC	CASSTLTRGGSEQYF
TRBV15	NA	few	TRBJ2-1	TGTGCCACCAGCAGAGACTCCACAGGGTATGAGCAGTTCTTC	CATSRDSTGYEQFF
TRBV20-1	NA	NA	TRBJ2-3	TGCAGTGCTAGGACGCTTATCAGAACCTCAGATACGCAGTATTTT	CSARTLIRTSDTQYF
TRBV15	NA	NA	TRBJ1-6	TGTGCCACCAGCACCTCCGGGGGGCTTAATTCACCCCCCCACTTT	CATSTSGGLNSPPHF
TRBV29-1	NA	few	TRBJ2-1	TGCAGCGTTGAATCCCCGGGCCTACAGAACGGCTACAATGAGCAGTTCTTC	CSVESPGLQNGYNEQFF
TRBV6-5	NA	NA	TRBJ2-7	TGTGCCAGCAGTTCAGGAGACAGGGAGGCCGAGCAGTACTTC	CASSSGDREAEQYF
TRBV20-1	NA	NA	TRBJ1-5	TGCAGTGCCAGGGAACTATTTAGCAATCGGCCCCAGCATTTT	CSARELFSNRPQHF
TRBV7-2	NA	NA	TRBJ2-1	TGTGCCAGCAGCTCCGGGGCGAGCTCCTACAATGAGCAGTTCTTC	CASSSGASSYNEQFF
TRBV6-1	TRBD1	NA	TRBJ2-7	TGTGCCAGCACCGGTGGGACAGGGATCTACGAGCAGTACTTC	CASTGGTGIYEQYF
TRBV5-1	NA	NA	TRBJ2-7	TGCGCCAGCAGGTTGGATCGGGTCCAGTTCTACGAGCAGTACTTC	CASRLDRVQFYEQYF
TRBV27	NA	once	TRBJ2-7	TGTGCCAGCATGGGGCTTCGGGGATCAAGGGTCTACGAGCAGTACTTC	CASMGLRGSRVYEQYF
TRBV20-1	NA	NA	TRBJ2-7	TGCAGTGCTAGAAGAGCGCAATACTACGAGCAGTACTTC	CSARRAQYYEQYF
TRBV7-3	NA	NA	TRBJ1-1	TGTGCCAGCAGCCCCAGTTACAGGGCTATGAACACTGAAGCTTTCTTT	CASSPSYRAMNTEAFF
TRBV28	NA	NA	TRBJ2-5	TGTGCCAGCACGCGTCCAGGGGTGGCAGAGACCCAGTACTTC	CASTRPGVAETQYF
TRBV6-5	TRBD2	NA	TRBJ2-1	TGTGCCAGCAGTCGAGCCGGGACTAGAGTCAATGAGCAGTTCTTC	CASSRAGTRVNEQFF
TRBV11-2	TRBD1	NA	TRBJ2-5	TGTGCCAGCAGCCTACACTCAGGGGGTTCAGAGACCCAGTACTTC	CASSLHSGGSETQYF
TRBV7-9	TRBD2	few	TRBJ2-5	TGTGCCAGCAGCTCGGGACTAGGGGAAGAGACCCAGTACTTC	CASSSGLGEETQYF
TRBV12-3/TRBV12-4	TRBD1	NA	TRBJ2-5	TGTGCCAACAGTTCTCGACAGGGAAGGCAGTACTTC	CANSSRQGRQYF
TRBV5-1	NA	few	TRBJ2-3	TGCGCCAGCAGCTTGGAACTAGCAGGGGGAGATACGCAGTATTTT	CASSLELAGGDTQYF
TRBV20-1	TRBD2	NA	TRBJ2-1	TGCAGTGCTAGAGCAAGACTAGCGGGAGTTGGAAATGGGCAGTTCTTC	CSARARLAGVGNGQFF
TRBV12-5	TRBD1	NA	TRBJ1-2	TGTGCTAGTGGTTTCCGGACAGGGGAACTCACCTTC	CASGFRTGELTF
TRBV20-1	NA	NA	TRBJ2-7	TGCAGTGCTAGAGACCCAGGGAACCCGTCGAGGCAGTACTTC	CSARDPGNPSRQYF
TRBV10-3	NA	many	TRBJ2-7	TGTGCCATCAGTGAAAGGCAGGGCACCTACGAGCAGTACTTC	CAISERQGTYEQYF
TRBV20-1	TRBD2	NA	TRBJ2-2	TGCAGTGCTTTTACGACTAGCAACACCGGGGAGCTGTTTTTT	CSAFTTSNTGELFF
TRBV21-1	NA	few	TRBJ2-5	TGTGCCAGCAGCAGGGAATTGACTAGCGGGAGAAGGGGTCAAGAGACCCAGTACTTC	CASSRELTSGRRGQETQYF